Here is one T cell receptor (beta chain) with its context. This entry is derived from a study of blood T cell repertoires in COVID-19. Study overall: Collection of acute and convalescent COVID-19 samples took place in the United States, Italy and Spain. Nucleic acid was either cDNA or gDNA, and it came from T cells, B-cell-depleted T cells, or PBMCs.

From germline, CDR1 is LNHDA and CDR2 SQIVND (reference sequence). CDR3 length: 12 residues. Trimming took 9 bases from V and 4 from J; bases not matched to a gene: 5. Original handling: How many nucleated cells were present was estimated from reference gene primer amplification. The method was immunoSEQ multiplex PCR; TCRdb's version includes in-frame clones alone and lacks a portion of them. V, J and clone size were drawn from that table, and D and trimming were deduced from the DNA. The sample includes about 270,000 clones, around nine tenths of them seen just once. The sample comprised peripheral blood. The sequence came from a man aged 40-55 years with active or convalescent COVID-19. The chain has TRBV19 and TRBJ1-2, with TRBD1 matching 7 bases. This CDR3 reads CASTTGVYGYTF. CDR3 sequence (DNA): TGTGCCAGCACCACAGGGGTCTATGGCTACACCTTC.